A single sample is the source of the 26 T cell receptor beta chains below, sequenced in a study of OX40 agonist ivuxolimab in advanced cancers. The table came from immunoSEQ multiplex PCR; TCRdb's copy has only in-frame clones and leaves some out. Here the sample spans tens of thousands of clones, about 89% being singletons. The starting material was CD4+ or CD8+ T cells sorted from blood, obtained in a trial of the OX40 agonist ivuxolimab. These receptors were collected from an adult with an advanced solid tumor such as melanoma, head and neck, liver or kidney cancer.

This clone has just one count. The genes are TRBV13 and TRBJ2-3; D gene unclear. Trimming stripped 4 bases from V and 7 bases from J, with 9 bases between. Germline V gene lookup returns CDR1 PRHDT and CDR2 FYEKMQ (reference sequence). This CDR3 is built from 12 residues. The DNA of the CDR3 is TGTGCCAGCAGCTCAACGCTCCATACGCAGTATTTT. Translation: CASSSTLHTQYF.

This clone showed up just once. J is TRBJ2-5 and V is TRBV7-9, with D perhaps matching TRBD1 (6 bases). With 5 bases removed from V and 4 bases from J, the gap between germline ends came to 20 bases. CDR1 SEHNR and CDR2 FQNEAQ come from the germline V gene (reference sequence). This CDR3 spans 16 amino acids. CDR3 bases: TGTGCCAGCAGCCCGCTATCGATGGGGGCGCGAGAGACCCAGTACTTC. It translates to CASSPLSMGARETQYF.

V and J are TRBV28 and TRBJ2-7; D call uncertain. With 4 bases removed from V and 2 bases from J, the gap between germline ends came to 9 bases. Germline assignment: CDR1 MDHEN and CDR2 SYDVKM. The CDR3 runs to 13 residues. The CDR3: CASSSGRTYEQYF. For the CDR3, the DNA is TGTGCCAGCAGTTCCGGACGGACCTACGAGCAGTACTTC. Filled out from reference TRBV28 and TRBJ2-7, the complete variable domain reads DVKVTQSSRYLVKRTGEKVFLECVQDMDHENMFWYRQDPGLGLRLIYFSYDVKMKEKGDIPEGYSVSREKKERFSLILESASTNQTSMYLCASSSGRTYEQYFGPGTRLTVT.

The chain couples TRBV7-3 to TRBJ2-3; no firm D call. Trimming stripped 0 bases from V and 3 bases from J, with 10 bases between. Germline V gene sequence: CDR1 SGHTA, CDR2 FQGTGA. CDR3 length: 15 amino acids. CDR3 sequence (DNA): TGTGCCAGCAGCTTAACTGGGGTCCTAACAGATACGCAGTATTTT. Protein: CASSLTGVLTDTQYF. Supplemented by reference TRBV7-3 and TRBJ2-3, the full variable domain reads GAGVSQTPSNKVTEKGKYVELRCDPISGHTALYWYRQSLGQGPEFLIYFQGTGAADDSGLPNDRFFAVRPEGSVSTLKIQRTERGDSAVYLCASSLTGVLTDTQYFGPGTRLTVL.

The chain is built from TRBV4-1 and TRBJ2-3; D call uncertain. The V and J ends lost 0 bases and 7 bases respectively, with 8 bases between them. Per the germline V gene, CDR1 is MGHRA and CDR2 is YSYEKL. The CDR3 extends over 13 amino acids. The CDR3 loop is CASSQDSINTQYF. The CDR3 coding sequence is TGCGCCAGCAGCCAAGATAGCATTAATACGCAGTATTTT.

This clone was observed a few times. The V and J genes are TRBV9 and TRBJ1-1; D is unresolved. The CDR3 totals 15 residues. Germline assignment: CDR1 SGDLS and CDR2 YYNGEE. The V and J ends lost 2 bases and 3 bases respectively, with 14 bases between them. In nucleotides, the CDR3 is TGTGCCAGCAGCGTTGGGTGGGTGGGAGACACTGAAGCTTTCTTT. This codes for CASSVGWVGDTEAFF.

The chain recombines TRBV19 with TRBJ2-7, with D maybe TRBD2 (7 bases). The CDR3 sequence is 13 residues long. From germline, CDR1 is LNHDA and CDR2 SQIVND (reference sequence). V was pared by 4 bases and J by 7 bases, with 14 bases between. The CDR3 coding sequence is TGTGCCAGTAGTACTGGGGGGGCGACTGAGCAGTACTTC. Translated: CASSTGGATEQYF.

The genes are TRBV27 and TRBJ2-5; D is undetermined. Per germline, CDR1 MNHEY and CDR2 SMNVEV (reference sequence). CDR3 length: 13 residues. The V and J ends lost 2 bases and 5 bases respectively, with 9 bases between them. The DNA of the CDR3 is TGTGCCAGCAGTTTAGTGAGTTGGGAGACCCAGTACTTC. Amino acid sequence: CASSLVSWETQYF.

This chain links TRBV7-6 with TRBJ2-7; perhaps D is TRBD1 or TRBD2 (5 bases each). CDR3 length: 14 amino acids. Trimming stripped 5 bases from V and 5 bases from J, with 16 bases between. CDR1 is SGHVS and CDR2 is FNYEAQ in the germline V gene. This CDR3 is CASSPEGLGDEQYF. The DNA of the CDR3 is TGTGCCAGCAGCCCTGAGGGGCTTGGAGACGAGCAGTACTTC.

This rearrangement joins TRBV19 to TRBJ2-1, with 9 bases lining up with TRBD2. CDR1 is LNHDA, CDR2 SQIVND, per germline (reference sequence). J lost 1 base, V lost 5 bases, and 3 bases had no gene match. The CDR3 consists of 15 residues. As DNA, the CDR3 is TGTGCCAGTAGTGTGGCGGGAGGGTCCTACAATGAGCAGTTCTTC. Its protein product is CASSVAGGSYNEQFF.

This clone was detected only a few times. V is TRBV5-5 and J is TRBJ1-4; no clear D. Germline CDR1 reads SGHKS; CDR2 reads YYEKEE (reference sequence). V was clipped by 5 bases and J by 8 bases, with 16 bases between them. The CDR3 consists of 14 residues. This CDR3 is CASSSWTPREKLFF. The CDR3 coding sequence is TGTGCCAGCAGTTCATGGACCCCGCGGGAAAAACTGTTTTTT.

The chain links TRBV10-3 to TRBJ2-7, with D possibly being TRBD2 (6 bases). Germline V gives CDR1 ENHRY, CDR2 SYGVKD. This CDR3 has 15 residues. Trimming left V 3 bases short and J 4 bases short, with 16 bases between. In DNA, the CDR3 is TGTGCCATCAGTGATCAGCTTGGGAGGCAGTACGAGCAGTACGTC. Translating gives CAISDQLGRQYEQYV.

The chain recombines TRBV7-2 with TRBJ1-1, with D perhaps TRBD1 (5 bases). The germline gives CDR1 SGHTA, CDR2 FQGNSA. Trimming removed 3 bases from V and 0 bases from J, with 17 bases in between. The CDR3 sequence is 17 residues long. The CDR3 is CASSFEWGLSMNTEAFF. CDR3 nucleotide sequence: TGTGCCAGCAGCTTTGAATGGGGCCTAAGCATGAACACTGAAGCTTTCTTT.

The rearrangement uses TRBV6-5 and TRBJ1-1; possibly TRBD1 for D (5 bases). Germline V gene lookup returns CDR1 MNHEY and CDR2 SVGAGI. Trimming took off 7 bases at V and 4 bases at J, with 10 bases between the two ends. The CDR3 length is 12 residues. The CDR3 DNA follows: TGTGCCAGCACCCTCGGGGGCACTGAAGCTTTCTTT. Its protein is CASTLGGTEAFF.

The chain recombines TRBV6-1 with TRBJ2-3, with 11 bases aligning to TRBD1. CDR1 is MNHNS and CDR2 is SASEGT in the germline V gene. The CDR3 has 15 amino acids. Trimming removed 4 bases from V and 2 bases from J; junction bases left unmatched: 2. This CDR3 is CASSGTGGDTDTQYF. CDR3 sequence (DNA): TGTGCCAGCAGTGGGACAGGGGGCGACACAGATACGCAGTATTTT.

This CDR3 reads CASSFSGPTYNEQFF. CDR3 nucleotide sequence: TGTGCCAGCAGCTTCTCGGGACCAACCTACAATGAGCAGTTCTTC. The chain joins TRBV7-6 to TRBJ2-1; D tentatively reads TRBD1 or TRBD2 (5 bases each). This CDR3 is built from 15 residues. Germline V gives CDR1 SGHVS, CDR2 FNYEAQ. The ends were cut back, 3 bases at V and 2 bases at J, with 11 bases in the middle.

The sample holds one count of this clone. The chain combines TRBV7-3 with TRBJ2-1; 8 bases are shared with TRBD2. Trimming took 2 bases from V and 3 from J; bases not matched to a gene: 12. The length of the CDR3 is 18 residues. Germline V gives CDR1 SGHTA, CDR2 FQGTGA. Written as DNA, the CDR3 is TGTGCCAGCAGCTTAGCACCCCCGGAGGGGACTAGCTACAATGAGCAGTTCTTC. As protein: CASSLAPPEGTSYNEQFF.

The chain links TRBV5-1 to TRBJ1-3; D gene uncertain. Per germline, CDR1 SGHRS and CDR2 YFSETQ. The CDR3 sequence is 13 residues long. V was clipped by 0 bases and J by 8 bases, with 9 bases between them. CDR3 coding DNA: TGCGCCAGCAGCTTGGATCCTCACGACACCATATATTTT. As protein: CASSLDPHDTIYF. Full variable domain (missing parts from reference TRBV5-1 and TRBJ1-3): KAGVTQTPRYLIKTRGQQVTLSCSPISGHRSVSWYQQTPGQGLQFLFEYFSETQRNKGNFPGRFSGRQFSNSRSEMNVSTLELGDSALYLCASSLDPHDTIYFGEGSWLTVV.

The chain has TRBV9 and TRBJ2-1, with D possibly called TRBD1 or TRBD2 (7 bases each). The germline V gene has CDR1 SGDLS and CDR2 YYNGEE. This CDR3 is built from 14 residues. V was cut by 3 bases and J by 7 bases, with 14 bases left in between. DNA for the CDR3: TGTGCCAGCAGCGGGCGACAGGGAGGGAATGAGCAGTTCTTC. Translation: CASSGRQGGNEQFF.

CDR3 nucleotide sequence: TGTGCCAGCAGCCCGACAGGGAGCCCTGGAAACACCATATATTTT. Translated, it gives CASSPTGSPGNTIYF. The chain couples TRBV5-6 to TRBJ1-3; 7 nucleotides match TRBD1. Per the germline V gene, CDR1 is SGHDT and CDR2 is YYEEEE. V was pared by 4 bases and J by 2 bases, with 6 bases of the junction left unmatched. The CDR3 loop spans 15 amino acids.

The V gene is TRBV6-5, the J gene TRBJ2-1; TRBD1 matches 10 bases. CDR1 MNHEY and CDR2 SVGAGI come from the germline V gene. The CDR3 sequence is 14 residues long. The ends lost 2 bases at V and 5 bases at J; junction bases unmatched: 0. DNA for the CDR3: TGTGCCAGCAGTTACGGGACAGGGGACAATGAGCAGTTCTTC. This sequence encodes CASSYGTGDNEQFF.

The CDR3 DNA reads TGTGCCAGCAGCCTTGGCCGGGGGCGCCAAGAGACCCAGTACTTC. Amino acid sequence: CASSLGRGRQETQYF. The V gene is TRBV14, the J gene TRBJ2-5; D might be TRBD1 or TRBD2, each matching 6 bases. The V end lost 4 bases, the J end lost 1 base, and 13 bases lay between the germline ends. Germline V gives CDR1 SGHDN, CDR2 FVKESK. CDR3 length: 15 amino acids.

The V call is TRBV30, the J call TRBJ2-2; D uncertain. The CDR3 has 14 amino acids. CDR1 is GTSNPN, CDR2 SVGIG, per germline (reference sequence). The ends were cut back, 2 bases at V and 4 bases at J, with 11 bases in the middle. The DNA of the CDR3 is TGTGCCTGGAGTACACGTAGCCCCACCGGGGAGCTGTTTTTT. Translated: CAWSTRSPTGELFF.

This chain joins TRBV13 and TRBJ2-7; D is possibly TRBD2 (6 bases). V was cut by 1 base and J by 2 bases, with 9 bases left in between. The CDR3 spans 14 residues. Germline assignment: CDR1 PRHDT and CDR2 FYEKMQ (reference sequence). The CDR3 region has the DNA TGTGCCAGCAGCTTAGCGGGGGTTGCCTACGAGCAGTACTTC. Translation: CASSLAGVAYEQYF.

The DNA for the CDR3 is TGTGCCTGGAGTCCAGGGTTTTCTAATTCACCCCTCCACTTT. Translation: CAWSPGFSNSPLHF. The rearrangement uses TRBV30 and TRBJ1-6, with D possibly TRBD1 on 5 matching bases. V lost 2 bases and J 6 bases, leaving 11 bases between the germline ends. CDR1 and CDR2 from the germline V gene are GTSNPN and SVGIG (reference sequence). The CDR3 is made up of 14 amino acids.

This rearrangement joins TRBV27 to TRBJ2-2; D is unresolved. V lost 5 bases and J lost 0, with 1 base in between. This CDR3 has 12 amino acids. CDR1 is MNHEY, CDR2 SMNVEV, per germline (reference sequence). CDR3 DNA sequence: TGTGCCAGCAGTGCGAACACCGGGGAGCTGTTTTTT. As protein: CASSANTGELFF.